The entry that follows covers one TCR beta chain sequence. Sequencing was performed with immunoSEQ multiplex PCR; in TCRdb, only in-frame clones are kept and a portion is missing. The table records about 150,000 clones, 85% of them present only once. This entry is derived from a study of T cell responses to AZD1222 COVID-19 vaccine. Losses at the gene ends were 2 bases for V and 0 bases for J; bases not matched to a gene: 7. Germline V lookup: CDR1 SQVTM, CDR2 ANQGSEA. The CDR3 spans 15 residues. The starting material was peripheral blood, obtained 28 days after the second dose of the MenACWY control vaccine. The receptor comes from an adult who received the MenACWY meningococcal vaccine as a control. The genes are TRBV29-1 and TRBJ2-7; TRBD1 agrees at 7 bases. In DNA, the CDR3 is TGCAGCGTTGAAAGCCGGGACAGTGGCTCCTACGAGCAGTACTTC. This sequence encodes CSVESRDSGSYEQYF.